This entry features one T cell receptor beta chain sequence. This clone appeared many times. Its antigen specificity is not known. It has no much larger one-base neighbor in the sample; base qualities were not kept. The germline V gene provides CDR1 MNHNS and CDR2 SASEGT. Measured from the cysteine to the phenylalanine, the CDR3 is 15 residues long. Left in the record is the CDR3 DNA by itself, 45 bases read in frame from the first base. Compared with germline, V lacks 6 bases and J lacks 7 bases; bases without a gene match: 10. TRB sequencing was run on genomic DNA with either the immunoSEQ assay at survey resolution or the hsTCRB kit. In the paper's pipeline: Initial read processing used immunoSEQ software, and repertoire analyses used the LymphoSeq R package. Clonality was computed as 1 minus normalized Shannon entropy, and a Gini coefficient was also calculated for each TRB dataset. Phenotypes of unsorted samples were inferred by mapping TRB sequences from sorted subsets of the recipient or donor onto unsorted samples of the same recipient. TCRdb took this table from immuneACCESS and kept in-frame rearrangements with V and J called. Such tables lack part of the clones; where checked against another copy, unresolved V genes explain under half of the gap, and the rest is unexplained. From that table come the V and J calls and clone size; the DNA was used to work out D and trimming. Here the sample lists 40,000 to 45,000 clones, none seen once only. The biggest ten clones account for approximately 2.4% of the sample.

Peripheral blood samples were provided by related bone marrow donors on the day of marrow donation. Mononuclear cells from peripheral blood and bone marrow were separated by Ficoll-Hypaque density centrifugation and then cryopreserved. This sample was taken from a study of T cells after posttransplantation cyclophosphamide (dated by TCRdb to 2015 to 2016). About the study as a whole: The study tracked T cell repertoire reconstitution by TRB sequencing after myeloablative bone marrow transplantation using posttransplantation cyclophosphamide as GVHD prophylaxis. Blood from all 35 or so PTCy patients with 1-year posttransplant specimens was subjected to TRB sequencing. In 3 patients, up to about 3 additional blood samples taken between 2 and 5.2 years after transplant also underwent TRB sequencing, as did pretransplant blood from 4 patients. Samples from 30 to 35 PTCy-treated patients, along with samples from roughly 15 of their related bone marrow donors, underwent antigen receptor sequencing. TRA and TRB clonality were tightly correlated in several samples, so subsequent TCR analyses focused on TRB only. Public TRB sequences were compared against a database of over 3,600 sequences linked to responses to pathogens, tumor antigens, self-antigens and alloantigens.

Study-wide findings and limitations: The TRB repertoires of T cells infiltrating skin or GI tract showed only limited overlap with the TRB repertoires of T cells in blood. Donor-recipient similarity was low at 1-2 months but increased during the first year, and donor CD8+ memory clones often dominated later blood repertoires. Across roughly 40 patients, recipient CMV seropositivity and CMV reactivation were highly associated with TRB clonality; PTCy diversity was similar to CNI/methotrexate controls.

The TCR was taken from a man in his forties in good health, CMV-negative, and a related stem cell transplant donor. Sequencing was carried out using PBMCs. The chain is made from TRBV6-1 and TRBJ2-5, with 11 junctional bases fitting TRBD1. At the DNA level, the sequence is TGTGCCAGCAGATCCGGGACAGGGGGTCCGGGGACCCAGTACTTC. This sequence encodes CASRSGTGGPGTQYF.